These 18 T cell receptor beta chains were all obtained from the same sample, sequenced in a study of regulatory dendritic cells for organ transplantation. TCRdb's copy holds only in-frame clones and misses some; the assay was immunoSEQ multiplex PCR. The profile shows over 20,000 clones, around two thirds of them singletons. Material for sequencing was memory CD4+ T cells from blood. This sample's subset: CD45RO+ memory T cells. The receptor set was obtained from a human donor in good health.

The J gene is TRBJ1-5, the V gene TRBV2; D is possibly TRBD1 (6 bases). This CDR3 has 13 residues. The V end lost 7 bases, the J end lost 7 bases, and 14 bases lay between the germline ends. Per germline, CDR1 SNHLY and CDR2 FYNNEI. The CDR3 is CASTPQGRQPQHF. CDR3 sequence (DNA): TGTGCCAGCACCCCGCAGGGGCGGCAGCCCCAGCATTTT.

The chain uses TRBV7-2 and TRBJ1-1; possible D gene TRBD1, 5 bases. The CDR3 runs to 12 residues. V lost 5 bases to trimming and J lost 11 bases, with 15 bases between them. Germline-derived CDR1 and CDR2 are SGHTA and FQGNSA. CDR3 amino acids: CASSPHGGDAFF. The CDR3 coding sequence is TGTGCCAGCAGCCCCCACGGGGGGGACGCTTTCTTT.

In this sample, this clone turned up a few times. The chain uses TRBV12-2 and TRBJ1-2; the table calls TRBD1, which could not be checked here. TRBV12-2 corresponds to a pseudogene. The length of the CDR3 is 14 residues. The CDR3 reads CASRCETGGDGYTF. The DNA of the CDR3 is TGTGCAAGTCGCTGCGAGACAGGGGGCGATGGCTACACCTTC.

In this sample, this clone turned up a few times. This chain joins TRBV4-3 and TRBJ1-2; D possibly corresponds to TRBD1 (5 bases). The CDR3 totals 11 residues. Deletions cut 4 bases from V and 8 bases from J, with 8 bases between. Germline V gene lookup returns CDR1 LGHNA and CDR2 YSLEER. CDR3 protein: CASSPRQGYTF. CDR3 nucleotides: TGCGCCAGCAGCCCTCGACAGGGCTACACCTTC.

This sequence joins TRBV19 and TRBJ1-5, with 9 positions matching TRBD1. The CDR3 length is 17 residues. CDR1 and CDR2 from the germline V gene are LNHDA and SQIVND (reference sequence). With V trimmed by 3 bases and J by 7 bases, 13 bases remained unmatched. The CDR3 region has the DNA TGTGCCAGTAGTATCCCCCCACAGGGGGCGGGAAGGCAGCCCCAGCATTTT. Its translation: CASSIPPQGAGRQPQHF.

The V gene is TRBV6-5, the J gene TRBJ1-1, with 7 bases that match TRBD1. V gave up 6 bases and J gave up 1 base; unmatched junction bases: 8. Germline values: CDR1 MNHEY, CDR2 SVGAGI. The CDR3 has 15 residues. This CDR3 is CASRVTGAANTEAFF. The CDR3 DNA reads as TGTGCCAGCAGGGTTACAGGGGCTGCGAACACTGAAGCTTTCTTT.

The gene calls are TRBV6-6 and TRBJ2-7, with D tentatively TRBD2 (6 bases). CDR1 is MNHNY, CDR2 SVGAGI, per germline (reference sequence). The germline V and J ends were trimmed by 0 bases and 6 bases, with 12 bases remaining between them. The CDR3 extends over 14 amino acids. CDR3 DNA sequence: TGTGCCAGCAGTTACTCAGCAGGGAGGCCCGAGCAGTACTTC. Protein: CASSYSAGRPEQYF.

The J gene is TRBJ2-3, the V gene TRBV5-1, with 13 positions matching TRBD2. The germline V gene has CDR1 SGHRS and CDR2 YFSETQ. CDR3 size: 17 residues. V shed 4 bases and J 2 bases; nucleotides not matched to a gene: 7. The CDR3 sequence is CASSPPGLAGTTDTQYF. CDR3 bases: TGCGCCAGCAGCCCTCCGGGACTAGCGGGGACCACAGATACGCAGTATTTT.

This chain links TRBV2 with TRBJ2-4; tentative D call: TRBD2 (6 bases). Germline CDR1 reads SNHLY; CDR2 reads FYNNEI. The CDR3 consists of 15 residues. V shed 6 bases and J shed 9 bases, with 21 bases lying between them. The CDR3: CASRVAASSLGIQYF. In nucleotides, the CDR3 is TGTGCCAGCAGGGTAGCGGCCAGTTCCCTTGGCATTCAGTACTTC. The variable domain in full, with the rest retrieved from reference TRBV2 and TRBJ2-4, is EPEVTQTPSHQVTQMGQEVILRCVPISNHLYFYWYRQILGQKVEFLVSFYNNEISEKSEIFDDQFSVERPDGSNFTLKIRSTKLEDSAMYFCASRVAASSLGIQYFGAGTRLSVL.

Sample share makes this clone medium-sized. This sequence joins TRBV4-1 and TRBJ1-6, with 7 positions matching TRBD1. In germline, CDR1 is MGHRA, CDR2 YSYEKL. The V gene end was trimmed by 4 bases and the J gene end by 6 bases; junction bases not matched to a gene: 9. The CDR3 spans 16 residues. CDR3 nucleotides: TGCGCCAGCAGCCCCATAGGTAGGGACAGTAATTCACCCCTCCACTTT. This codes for CASSPIGRDSNSPLHF.

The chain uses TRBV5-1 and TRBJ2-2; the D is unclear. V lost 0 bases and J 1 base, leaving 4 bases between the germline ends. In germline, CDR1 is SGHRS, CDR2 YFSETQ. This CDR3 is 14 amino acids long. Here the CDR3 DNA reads TGCGCCAGCAGCTTGGCGGGGAACACCGGGGAGCTGTTTTTT. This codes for CASSLAGNTGELFF.

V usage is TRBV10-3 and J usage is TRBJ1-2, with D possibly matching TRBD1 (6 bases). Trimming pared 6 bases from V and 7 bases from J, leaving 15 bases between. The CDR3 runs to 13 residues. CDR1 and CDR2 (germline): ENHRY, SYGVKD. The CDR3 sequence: CAIRTDRRTGYTF. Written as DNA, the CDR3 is TGTGCCATCAGGACCGACAGGAGAACTGGCTACACCTTC.

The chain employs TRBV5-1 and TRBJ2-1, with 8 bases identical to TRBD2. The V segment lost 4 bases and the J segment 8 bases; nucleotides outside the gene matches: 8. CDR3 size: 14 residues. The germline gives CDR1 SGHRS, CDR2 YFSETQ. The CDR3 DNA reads TGCGCCAGCAGCGAGGGACTAGACGTGGATGAGCAGTTCTTC. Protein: CASSEGLDVDEQFF.

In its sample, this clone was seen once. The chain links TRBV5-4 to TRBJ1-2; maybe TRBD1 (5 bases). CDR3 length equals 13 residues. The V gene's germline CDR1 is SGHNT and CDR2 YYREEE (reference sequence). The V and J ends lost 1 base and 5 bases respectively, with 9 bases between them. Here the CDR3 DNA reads TGTGCCAGCAGCTTGCGGGGGGTGTATGGCTACACCTTC. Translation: CASSLRGVYGYTF. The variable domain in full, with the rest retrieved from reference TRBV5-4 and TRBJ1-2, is ETGVTQSPTHLIKTRGQQVTLRCSSQSGHNTVSWYQQALGQGPQFIFQYYREEENGRGNFPPRFSGLQFPNYSSELNVNALELDDSALYLCASSLRGVYGYTFGSGTRLTVV.

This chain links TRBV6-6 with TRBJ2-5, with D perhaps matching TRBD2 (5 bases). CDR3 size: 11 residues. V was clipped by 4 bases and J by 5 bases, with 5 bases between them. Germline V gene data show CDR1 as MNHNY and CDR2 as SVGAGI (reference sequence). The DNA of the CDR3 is TGTGCCAGCAGTTCGGGGGAGACCCAGTACTTC. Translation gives CASSSGETQYF.

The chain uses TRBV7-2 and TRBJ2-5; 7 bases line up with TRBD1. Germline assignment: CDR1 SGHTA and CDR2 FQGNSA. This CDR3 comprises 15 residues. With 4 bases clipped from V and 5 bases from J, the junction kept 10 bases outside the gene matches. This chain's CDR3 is CASSSRQGGTETQYF. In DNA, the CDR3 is TGTGCCAGCAGCTCCAGACAGGGTGGTACGGAGACCCAGTACTTC.

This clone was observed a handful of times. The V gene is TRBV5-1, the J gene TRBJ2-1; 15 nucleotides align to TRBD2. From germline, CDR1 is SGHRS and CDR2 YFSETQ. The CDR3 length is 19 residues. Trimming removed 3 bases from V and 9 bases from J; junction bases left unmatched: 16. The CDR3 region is CASSSGTSGGSFRAREQFF. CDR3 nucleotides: TGCGCCAGCAGCTCGGGGACTAGCGGGGGGTCTTTCCGGGCTCGTGAGCAGTTCTTC.

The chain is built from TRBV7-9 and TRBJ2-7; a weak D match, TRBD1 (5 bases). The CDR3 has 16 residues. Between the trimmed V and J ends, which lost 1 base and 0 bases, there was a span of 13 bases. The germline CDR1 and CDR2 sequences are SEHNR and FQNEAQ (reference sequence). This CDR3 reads CASSLGSGMSSYEQYF. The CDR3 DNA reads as TGTGCCAGCAGCTTAGGTTCAGGGATGAGCTCCTACGAGCAGTACTTC.